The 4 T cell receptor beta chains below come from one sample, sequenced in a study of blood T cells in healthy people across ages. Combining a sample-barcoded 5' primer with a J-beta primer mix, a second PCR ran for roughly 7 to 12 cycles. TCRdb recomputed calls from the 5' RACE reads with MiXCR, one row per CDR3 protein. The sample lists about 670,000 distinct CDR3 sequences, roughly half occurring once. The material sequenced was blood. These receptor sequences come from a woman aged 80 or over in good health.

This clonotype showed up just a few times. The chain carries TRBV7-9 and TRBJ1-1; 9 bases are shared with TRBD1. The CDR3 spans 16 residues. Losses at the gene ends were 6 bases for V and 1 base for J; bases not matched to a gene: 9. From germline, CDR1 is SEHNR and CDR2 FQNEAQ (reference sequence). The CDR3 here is CASRGTGSKGNTEAFF. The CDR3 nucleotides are TGTGCCAGCAGGGGGACAGGGTCGAAGGGGAACACTGAAGCTTTCTTT.

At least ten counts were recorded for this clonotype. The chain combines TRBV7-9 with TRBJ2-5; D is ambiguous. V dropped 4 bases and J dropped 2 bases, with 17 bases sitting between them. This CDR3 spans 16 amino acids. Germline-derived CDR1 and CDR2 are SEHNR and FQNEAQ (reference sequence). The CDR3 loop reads CASSSNRRVRQETQYF. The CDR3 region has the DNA TGTGCCAGCAGCTCCAACCGGAGAGTACGGCAAGAGACCCAGTACTTC.

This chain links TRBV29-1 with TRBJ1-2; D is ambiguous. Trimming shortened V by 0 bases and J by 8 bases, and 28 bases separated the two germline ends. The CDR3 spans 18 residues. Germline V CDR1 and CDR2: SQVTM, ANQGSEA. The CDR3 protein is CSVEDSQSIAGGEEGYTF. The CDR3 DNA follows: TGCAGCGTTGAAGATAGTCAGTCAATAGCGGGTGGAGAGGAAGGCTACACCTTC.

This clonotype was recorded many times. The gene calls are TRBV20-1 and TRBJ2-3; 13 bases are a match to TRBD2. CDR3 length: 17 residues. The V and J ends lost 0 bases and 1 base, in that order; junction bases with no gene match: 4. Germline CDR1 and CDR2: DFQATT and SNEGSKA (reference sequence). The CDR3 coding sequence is TGCAGTGCTAGAGATCGGACTAGCGGGAGCCGCACAGATACGCAGTATTTT. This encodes CSARDRTSGSRTDTQYF.